This TCR beta chain was observed in a study of sequential checkpoint blockade in melanoma. About the study: TCRbeta immunosequencing was performed on DNA from 91 pretreatment melanoma tumor samples. Twenty-two patients had tumor biopsies before treatment and at week 13.

The sample holds many counts of this clone. The antigen is unknown. CDR1 is MNHGY, CDR2 SAAAGT, per germline. The germline V and J ends were trimmed by 0 bases and 0 bases, with 6 bases remaining between them. This CDR3 spans 15 amino acids. Sequencing used immunoSEQ multiplex PCR; TCRdb keeps in-frame clones, though not all of them. The data contain some 5,000 clones, more than 20% of them singletons. Study-level points and caveats: Patients with week-13 increases in T-cell fraction and clonality benefited about 30 times more often.

As to treatment: randomized to nivolumab then ipilimumab (arm A) or the reverse (arm B). The V gene is TRBV6-8, the J gene TRBJ1-5; TRBD1 is a possible D gene (6 bases). The sequence was obtained from a human donor with melanoma. The source material was tumor tissue (inferred from file names), sampled from a patient given nivolumab and ipilimumab in sequence. CDR3 sequence: CASSYSRGSNQPQHF. CDR3 bases: TGTGCCAGCAGTTACTCCAGGGGTAGCAATCAGCCCCAGCATTTT.